This passage covers 5 T cell receptor beta chains from one sample sequenced in a study of Ad26.COV2.S vaccination and SARS-CoV-2 variants. Repertoires were generated with immunoSEQ multiplex PCR, while TCRdb's copy carries only in-frame clones and drops some. The table lists some 640,000 clones, around 89% of them singletons. Treatment: around 19 received Ad26.COV2.S at low or high dose, single or two shots; 5 received placebo; per-sample allocation not given. Samples were taken on day 63 after the first vaccine or placebo injection. This material consisted of peripheral blood, taken in a trial of Ad26.COV2.S vaccine versus placebo. The receptor set was obtained from a person between 18 and 65 years old who received the Ad26.COV2.S COVID-19 vaccine or a placebo.

The gene calls are TRBV7-9 and TRBJ2-3; 10 bases are a match to TRBD2. The V and J ends lost 1 base and 5 bases, in that order; junction bases with no gene match: 3. This CDR3 region has 15 residues. CDR1 and CDR2 from the germline V gene are SEHNR and FQNEAQ (reference sequence). The CDR3 spells CASSLEIAGGDTQYF. DNA of the CDR3: TGTGCCAGCAGCTTAGAGATAGCGGGGGGAGATACGCAGTATTTT.

J is TRBJ1-4 and V is TRBV3-1 (or the pseudogene TRBV3-2); a weak D match, TRBD1 (5 bases). The CDR3 is made up of 15 amino acids. Looked up from germline, CDR1 is LGHDT and CDR2 is YNNKEL (reference sequence). Deletions cut 2 bases from V and 5 bases from J, with 12 bases between. Here the CDR3 DNA reads TGTGCCAGCAGCCAACAGGACACGGGAAATGAAAAACTGTTTTTT. It yields the protein CASSQQDTGNEKLFF.

A word on this clone: The same CDR3 also results from other DNA sequences found in this sample. The genes are TRBV15 and TRBJ1-5; D not certain. Trimming pared 5 bases from V and 2 bases from J, leaving 10 bases between. Germline CDR1 reads LNHNV; CDR2 reads YYDKDF (reference sequence). This CDR3 contains 14 residues. The CDR3 loop reads CATSRGEGNQPQHF. CDR3 in DNA: TGTGCCACCAGCCGGGGTGAGGGCAATCAGCCCCAGCATTTT.

V usage is TRBV19 and J usage is TRBJ2-5, with D possibly being TRBD1 or TRBD2 (5 bases each). CDR1 is LNHDA and CDR2 is SQIVND in the germline V gene (reference sequence). V dropped 7 bases and J dropped 2 bases, with 14 bases sitting between them. This CDR3 comprises 14 residues. The CDR3 loop reads CASNPGRSQETQYF. CDR3 DNA sequence: TGTGCCAGTAATCCGGGACGGTCACAAGAGACCCAGTACTTC. Complete variable domain (other parts from reference TRBV19 and TRBJ2-5): DGGITQSPKYLFRKEGQNVTLSCEQNLNHDAMYWYRQDPGQGLRLIYYSQIVNDFQKGDIAEGYSVSREKKESFPLTVTSAQKNPTAFYLCASNPGRSQETQYFGPGTRLLVL.

Comments on this clone: Other nucleotide sequences in the sample specify the same CDR3. The chain employs TRBV6-5 and TRBJ1-2, with 9 bases matching TRBD1. Trimming took 3 bases from V and 4 from J; bases not matched to a gene: 6. This CDR3 comprises 15 residues. The V gene's germline CDR1 is MNHEY and CDR2 SVGAGI. The CDR3 loop is CASSYSGTGTYGYTF. CDR3 in DNA: TGTGCCAGCAGTTATTCCGGGACAGGGACCTATGGCTACACCTTC.